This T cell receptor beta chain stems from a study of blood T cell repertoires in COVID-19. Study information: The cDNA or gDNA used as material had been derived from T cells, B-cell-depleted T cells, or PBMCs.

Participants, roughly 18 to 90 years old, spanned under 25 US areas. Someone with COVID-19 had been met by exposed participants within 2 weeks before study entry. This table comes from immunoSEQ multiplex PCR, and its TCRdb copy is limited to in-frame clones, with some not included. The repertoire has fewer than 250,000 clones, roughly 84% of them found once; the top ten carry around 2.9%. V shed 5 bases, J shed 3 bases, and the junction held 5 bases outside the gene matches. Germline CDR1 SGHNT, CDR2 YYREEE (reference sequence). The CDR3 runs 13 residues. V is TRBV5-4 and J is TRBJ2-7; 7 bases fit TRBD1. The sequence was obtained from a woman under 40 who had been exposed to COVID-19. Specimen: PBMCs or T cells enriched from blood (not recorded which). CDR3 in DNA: TGTGCCAGCAGTTCGGACAGGCGCTACGAGCAGTACTTC. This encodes CASSSDRRYEQYF.